The 7 T cell receptor beta chains below were found in one sample sequenced in a study of spatial heterogeneity in lung cancer. Time point reported: sample taken at primary tumor resection. Researchers sequenced whole RNA taken from tumor, nontumor lung or frozen PBMC without sorting. TCRdb called the 5' RACE reads again in MiXCR, with one record for every CDR3 protein. The sample records around 40,000 distinct CDR3 sequences, around 5.5% being singletons. The source material was PBMCs, sampled at surgery. Receptor source: a female donor with early-stage non-small cell lung cancer.

There are a few counts of this clonotype. The rearrangement links TRBV6-2 or TRBV6-3 to TRBJ1-3; D remains ambiguous. The germline V gene encodes CDR1 MNHEY and CDR2 SVGEGT. The CDR3 runs 12 residues. V was trimmed by 2 bases and J by 8 bases, leaving 7 bases between them. The CDR3 here is CASSYDRDTIYF. The CDR3 nucleotides are TGTGCCAGCAGTTACGATCGAGACACCATATATTTT.

This clonotype has ten or more counts. V is TRBV9 and J is TRBJ1-2; the match to TRBD1 covers 9 bases. The germline V gene encodes CDR1 SGDLS and CDR2 YYNGEE. This CDR3 spans 15 amino acids. Trimming cost V 4 bases and J 2 bases; bases outside gene matches: 6. CDR3 sequence reads: CASSTGTGKNYGYTF. The CDR3 nucleotides read TGTGCCAGCAGCACTGGGACAGGGAAAAACTATGGCTACACCTTC.

This clonotype was seen ten or more times. This chain uses TRBV4-1 with TRBJ1-3; 7 bases map to TRBD1. With 0 bases clipped from V and 0 bases from J, the junction kept 11 bases outside the gene matches. CDR1 MGHRA and CDR2 YSYEKL come from the germline V gene. This CDR3 spans 19 amino acids. The CDR3 reads CASSQDSQGDHPSGNTIYF. The DNA for the CDR3 is TGCGCCAGCAGCCAAGATTCTCAGGGGGACCACCCCTCTGGAAACACCATATATTTT.

In this sample, this clonotype turned up many times. The rearrangement links TRBV2 to TRBJ2-7, with 10 bases that match TRBD2. The ends lost 4 bases at V and 4 bases at J; junction bases unmatched: 4. The CDR3 extends over 14 amino acids. Germline assignment: CDR1 SNHLY and CDR2 FYNNEI. The CDR3 protein is CASSATGLAYEQYF. DNA for the CDR3: TGTGCCAGCAGTGCCACGGGACTAGCGTACGAGCAGTACTTC.

Only a few counts were recorded for this clonotype. The genes are TRBV6-1 and TRBJ1-2; D may be TRBD1 (6 bases). Germline V lookup: CDR1 MNHNS, CDR2 SASEGT. The CDR3 loop spans 13 amino acids. The ends were cut back, 5 bases at V and 3 bases at J, with 10 bases in the middle. This CDR3 is CASSKQGDYGYTF. The CDR3 DNA reads TGTGCCAGCAGTAAACAGGGAGACTATGGCTACACCTTC.

This clonotype came up many times. V usage is TRBV6-1 and J usage is TRBJ2-7; D remains ambiguous. V shed 6 bases and J shed 4 bases, with 7 bases lying between them. The germline gives CDR1 MNHNS, CDR2 SASEGT. CDR3 size: 11 residues. The CDR3: CASRGSYEQYF. For the CDR3, the DNA is TGTGCCAGCAGGGGGTCGTACGAGCAGTACTTC.

This clonotype was picked up a small number of times. V is TRBV6-1 and J is TRBJ2-1; TRBD2 might be the D (6 bases). This CDR3 is built from 18 residues. V was trimmed by 1 base and J by 0 bases, leaving 16 bases between them. CDR1 and CDR2 (germline): MNHNS, SASEGT. For the CDR3, the DNA is TGTGCCAGCAGTGAAGTAATTGTTTGGGGGGACTCCTACAATGAGCAGTTCTTC. Its protein is CASSEVIVWGDSYNEQFF.